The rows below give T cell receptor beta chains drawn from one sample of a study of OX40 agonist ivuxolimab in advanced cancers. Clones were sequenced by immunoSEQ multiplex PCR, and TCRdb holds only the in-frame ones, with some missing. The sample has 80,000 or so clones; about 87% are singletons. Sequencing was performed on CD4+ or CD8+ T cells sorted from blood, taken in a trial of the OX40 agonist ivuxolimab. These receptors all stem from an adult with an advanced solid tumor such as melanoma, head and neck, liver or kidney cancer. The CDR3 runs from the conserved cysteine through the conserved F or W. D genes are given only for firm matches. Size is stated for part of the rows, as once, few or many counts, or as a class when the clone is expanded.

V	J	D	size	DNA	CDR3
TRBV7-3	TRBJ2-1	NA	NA	TGTGCCAGCAGCTATCTACCGCGGGCTAGCTCCTACAATGAGCAGTTCTTC	CASSYLPRASSYNEQFF
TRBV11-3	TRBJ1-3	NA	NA	TGTGCCAGCAGCTCCCACCGCGGCCAATCTGGAAACACCATATATTTT	CASSSHRGQSGNTIYF
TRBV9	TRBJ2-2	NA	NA	TGTGCCAGCAGCGTAGGGTGGACCGGGGAGCTGTTTTTT	CASSVGWTGELFF
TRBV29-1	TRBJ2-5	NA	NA	TGCAGCGTTGAACCCCCCGGGCTAAAAGAGACCCAGTACTTC	CSVEPPGLKETQYF
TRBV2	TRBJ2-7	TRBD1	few	TGTGCCAGCAGGCCTCAGAGCACAGGGGGCGCGCAGTACTTC	CASRPQSTGGAQYF
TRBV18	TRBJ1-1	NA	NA	TGTGCCAGCTCGCCTACAATCTTAGGCCGGGGGACTGAAGCTTTCTTT	CASSPTILGRGTEAFF
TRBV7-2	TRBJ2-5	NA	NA	TGTGCCAGCAGCCGACTCGGGGGGCGAGAGACCCAGTACTTC	CASSRLGGRETQYF
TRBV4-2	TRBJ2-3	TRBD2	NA	TGTGCCAGCAGCCCCAGGGCTAGCGGGGGCTCCGAGATGGATACGCAGTATTTT	CASSPRASGGSEMDTQYF
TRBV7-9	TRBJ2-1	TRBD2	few	TGTGCCAGCACCCCAGCGGGAGCCTGGAATGAGCAGTTCTTC	CASTPAGAWNEQFF
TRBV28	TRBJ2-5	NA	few	TGTGCCAGCAGTTCCCGCAGGGAAGGGGACCAAGAGACCCAGTACTTC	CASSSRREGDQETQYF
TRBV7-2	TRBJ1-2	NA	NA	TGTGCCAGCAGCCTAGGACAGAATAACTATGGCTACACCTTC	CASSLGQNNYGYTF
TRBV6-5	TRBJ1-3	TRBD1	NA	TGTGCCAGCAGTCGGACAGGCAACTCTGGAAACACCATATATTTT	CASSRTGNSGNTIYF
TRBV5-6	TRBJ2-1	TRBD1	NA	TGTGCCAGCAAAACCGGGACAGGGGGTTACAATGAGCAGTTCTTC	CASKTGTGGYNEQFF
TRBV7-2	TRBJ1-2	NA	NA	TGTGCCAGCACCACCCGGGTGGGTATGAGAGAAGGCTACACCTTC	CASTTRVGMREGYTF
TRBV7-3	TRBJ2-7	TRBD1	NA	TGTGCCAGCAGCCTCGGGACAGGGGTCTCCTACGAGCAGTACTTC	CASSLGTGVSYEQYF
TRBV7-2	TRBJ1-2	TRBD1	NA	TGTGCCAGCAGCTCTAAGGGGGGGCGACAGGGGTTCTATGGCTACACCTTC	CASSSKGGRQGFYGYTF
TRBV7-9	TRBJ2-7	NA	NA	TGTGCCAGCAGCTCTCGTACGGGACGGAACGAGCAGTACTTC	CASSSRTGRNEQYF
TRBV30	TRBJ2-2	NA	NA	TGTGCCTGGAAAGAGGGGCCCGGCACCGGGGAGCTGTTTTTT	CAWKEGPGTGELFF
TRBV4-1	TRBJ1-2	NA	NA	TGCGCCAGCAGCCCAACCCGGACAGAGAACTATGGCTACACCTTC	CASSPTRTENYGYTF
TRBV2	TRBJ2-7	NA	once	TGTGCCAGCAGTGGAGAAGGCTACGAGCAGTACTTC	CASSGEGYEQYF
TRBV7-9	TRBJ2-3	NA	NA	TGTGCCAGCAGCTTAGGGGCCAGCGGGTACGGGGGCGGCACAGATACGCAGTATTTT	CASSLGASGYGGGTDTQYF
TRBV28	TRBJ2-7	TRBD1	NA	TGTGCCAGCAGGGGGGGGACAGGGCCCTACGAGCAGTACTTC	CASRGGTGPYEQYF
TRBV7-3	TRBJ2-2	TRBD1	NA	TGTGCCAGCAGCTCAACTCCGGGACAGGGGGCCGGGTCCGGGGAGCTGTTTTTT	CASSSTPGQGAGSGELFF
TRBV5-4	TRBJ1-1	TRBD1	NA	TGTGCCAGCAGTCTGGACAGGGGAACTGAAGCTTTCTTT	CASSLDRGTEAFF
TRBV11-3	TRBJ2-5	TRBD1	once	TGTGCCAGCAGCCCCAGGACAGGGGGAGAGACCCAGTACTTC	CASSPRTGGETQYF
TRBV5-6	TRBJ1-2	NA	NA	TGTGCCAGCAGGGGGGGAGGGGCGACGGATGGCTACACCTTC	CASRGGGATDGYTF
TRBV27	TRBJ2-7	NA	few	TGTGCCAGCAAACACAGGGCGGCCTACGAGCAGTACTTC	CASKHRAAYEQYF
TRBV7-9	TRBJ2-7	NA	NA	TGTGCCAGCAGCCAGACCGATACTACGGGGCAGTACTTC	CASSQTDTTGQYF
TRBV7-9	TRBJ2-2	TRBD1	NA	TGTGCCAGCAGCTTACCCCCGGGACAGGGATACACCGGGGAGCTGTTTTTT	CASSLPPGQGYTGELFF
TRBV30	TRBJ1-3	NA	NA	TGTGCCTGGAGTGTAGGAGGGTTCGGAAACACCATATATTTT	CAWSVGGFGNTIYF
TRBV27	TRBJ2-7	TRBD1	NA	TGTGCCAGCAGTTTCCACGGGACAGGGACCTACGAGCAGTACTTC	CASSFHGTGTYEQYF
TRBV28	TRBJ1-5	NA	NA	TGTGCCAGCAGTTTTTCCGCCAGCCAGCATTTT	CASSFSASQHF
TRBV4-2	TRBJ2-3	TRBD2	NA	TGTGCCAGCAGCCAGCGGGGAGCGGGAGGAAGCACAGATACGCAGTATTTT	CASSQRGAGGSTDTQYF
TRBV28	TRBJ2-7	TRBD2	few	TGTGCCAGCAGTTCCCCGCAGGGAGGGAGCTACGAGCAGTACTTC	CASSSPQGGSYEQYF
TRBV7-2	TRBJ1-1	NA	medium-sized	TGTGCCAGCAGCCGCGAGCCGGGGAGCACTGAAGCTTTCTTT	CASSREPGSTEAFF
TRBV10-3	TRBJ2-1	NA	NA	TGTGCCATCAGTGAGTCAGGCAACAACTACAATGAGCAGTTCTTC	CAISESGNNYNEQFF
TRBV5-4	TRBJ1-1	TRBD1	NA	TGTGCCAGCAGCGTAGACAGGGGAGGATTTGGCACTGAAGCTTTCTTT	CASSVDRGGFGTEAFF
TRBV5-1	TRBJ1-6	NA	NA	TGCGCCAGCAGCTTGGGGTCCAGTAATTCACCCCTCCACTTT	CASSLGSSNSPLHF
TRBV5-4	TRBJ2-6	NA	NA	TGTGCCAGCAGCAGGGGTGGGGTCGGGGCCAACGTCCTGACTTTC	CASSRGGVGANVLTF
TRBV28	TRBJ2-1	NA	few	TGTGCCAGCAGATCAGGTTCCCTCTACAATGAGCAGTTCTTC	CASRSGSLYNEQFF
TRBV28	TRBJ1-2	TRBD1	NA	TGTGCCAGCATTACTCAGGGGGTTAAAAACTATGGCTACACCTTC	CASITQGVKNYGYTF
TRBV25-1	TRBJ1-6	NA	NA	TGTGCCAGCAGTGAATTCCTACCGGGAATCCCTAGATCACCCCTCCACTTT	CASSEFLPGIPRSPLHF
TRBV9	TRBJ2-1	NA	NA	TGTGCCAGCAGCGTAGGGAACACCCCAGGGTACAATGAGCAGTTCTTC	CASSVGNTPGYNEQFF
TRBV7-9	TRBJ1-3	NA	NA	TGTGCCAGCAGCTTAGAGGGCCTGGCGGATTTCGGAAACACCATATATTTT	CASSLEGLADFGNTIYF
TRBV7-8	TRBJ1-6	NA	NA	TGTGCCAGCAGCCCCGCGGGCAGTAGCGATTCACCCCTCCACTTT	CASSPAGSSDSPLHF
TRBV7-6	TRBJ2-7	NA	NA	TGTGCCAGCAGCTCAGAAACCCCAGGGGTACAGTACTTC	CASSSETPGVQYF
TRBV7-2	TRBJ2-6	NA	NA	TGTGCCAGCAGCCGGGGAGCAGATGCCTATTCTGGGGCCAACGTCCTGACTTTC	CASSRGADAYSGANVLTF
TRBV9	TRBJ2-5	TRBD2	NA	TGTGCCAGCAGCGTAGGACTAGCGGGAGAAGAGACCCAGTACTTC	CASSVGLAGEETQYF
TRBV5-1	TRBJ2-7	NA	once	TGCGCCAGCAGCTACGCTCCGGGGACAATCACCTACGAGCAGTACTTC	CASSYAPGTITYEQYF
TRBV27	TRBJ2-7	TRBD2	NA	TGTGCCAGCCGGGAGGTGACTATCCTTTTC	CASREVTILF
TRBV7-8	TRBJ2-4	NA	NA	TGTGCCAGCAGCCCCCGGGACTGGAAAAACATTCAGTACTTC	CASSPRDWKNIQYF
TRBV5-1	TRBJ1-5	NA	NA	TGCGCCAGCAGCTTAGGTTTCACTAGCAATCAGCCCCAGCATTTT	CASSLGFTSNQPQHF
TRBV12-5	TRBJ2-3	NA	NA	TGTGCTAGTGGTTTGGGTCTGACTGGTGCGGAGGATACGCAGTATTTT	CASGLGLTGAEDTQYF
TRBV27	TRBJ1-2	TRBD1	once	TGTGCCAGCAGCCAGAGACTCGGGACAGGCTATGGCTACACCTTC	CASSQRLGTGYGYTF